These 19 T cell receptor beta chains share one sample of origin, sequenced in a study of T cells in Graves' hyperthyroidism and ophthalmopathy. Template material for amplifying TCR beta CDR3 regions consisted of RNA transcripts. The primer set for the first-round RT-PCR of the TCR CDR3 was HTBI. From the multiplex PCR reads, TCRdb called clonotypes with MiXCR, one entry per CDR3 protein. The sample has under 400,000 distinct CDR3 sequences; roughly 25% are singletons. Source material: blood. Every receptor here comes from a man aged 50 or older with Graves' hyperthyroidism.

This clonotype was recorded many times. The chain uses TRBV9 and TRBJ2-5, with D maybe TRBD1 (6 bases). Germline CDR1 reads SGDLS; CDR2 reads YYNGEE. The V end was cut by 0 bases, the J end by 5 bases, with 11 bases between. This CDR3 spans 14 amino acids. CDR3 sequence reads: CASSVGKQGETQYF. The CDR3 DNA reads TGTGCCAGCAGCGTAGGGAAACAGGGCGAGACCCAGTACTTC.

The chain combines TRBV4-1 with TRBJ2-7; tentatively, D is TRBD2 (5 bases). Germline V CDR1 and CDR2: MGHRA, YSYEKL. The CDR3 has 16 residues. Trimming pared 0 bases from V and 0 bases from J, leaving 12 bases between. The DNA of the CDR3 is TGCGCCAGCAGCCAAGAGGGAGCTCAGAGCTCCTACGAGCAGTACTTC. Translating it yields CASSQEGAQSSYEQYF.

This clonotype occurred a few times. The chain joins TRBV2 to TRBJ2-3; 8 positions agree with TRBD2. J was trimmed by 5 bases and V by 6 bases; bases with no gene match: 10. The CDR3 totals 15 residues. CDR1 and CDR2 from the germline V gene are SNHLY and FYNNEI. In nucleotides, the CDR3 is TGTGCCAGCAGGATCCGCGGGAGGCGCGAAGATACGCAGTATTTT. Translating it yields CASRIRGRREDTQYF.

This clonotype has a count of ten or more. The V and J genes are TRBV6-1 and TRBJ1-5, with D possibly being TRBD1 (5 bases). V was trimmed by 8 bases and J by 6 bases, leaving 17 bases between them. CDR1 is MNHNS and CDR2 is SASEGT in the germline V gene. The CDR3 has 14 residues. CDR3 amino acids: CASVPSGSSQPQHF. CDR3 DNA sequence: TGTGCCAGCGTCCCCTCAGGGTCGAGTCAGCCCCAGCATTTT.

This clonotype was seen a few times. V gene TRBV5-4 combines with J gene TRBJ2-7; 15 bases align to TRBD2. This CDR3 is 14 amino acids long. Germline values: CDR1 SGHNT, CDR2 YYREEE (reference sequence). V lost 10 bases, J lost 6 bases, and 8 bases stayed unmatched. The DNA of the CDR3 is TGTGCCGGAGGACTAGCGGGAGGGCCTGGCGAGCAGTACTTC. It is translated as CAGGLAGGPGEQYF.

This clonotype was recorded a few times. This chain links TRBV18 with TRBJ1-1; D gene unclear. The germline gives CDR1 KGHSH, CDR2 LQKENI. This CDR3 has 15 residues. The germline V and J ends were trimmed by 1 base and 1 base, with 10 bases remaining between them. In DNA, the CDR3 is TGTGCCAGCTCACCACGAAACGCCGGGAACACTGAAGCTTTCTTT. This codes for CASSPRNAGNTEAFF.

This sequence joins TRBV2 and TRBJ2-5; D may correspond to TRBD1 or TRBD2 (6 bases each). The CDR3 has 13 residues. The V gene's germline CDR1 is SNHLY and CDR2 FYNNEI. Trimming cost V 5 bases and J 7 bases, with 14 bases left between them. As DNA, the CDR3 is TGTGCCAGCAGTCTTGGGAAGGGGGGGACCCAGTACTTC. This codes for CASSLGKGGTQYF.

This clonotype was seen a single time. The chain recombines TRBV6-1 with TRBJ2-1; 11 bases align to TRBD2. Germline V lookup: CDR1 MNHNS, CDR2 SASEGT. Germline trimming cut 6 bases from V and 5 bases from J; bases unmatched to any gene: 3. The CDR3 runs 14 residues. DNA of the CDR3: TGTGCCAGCAGGACTAGCGGGGTAAACAATGAGCAGTTCTTC. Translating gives CASRTSGVNNEQFF.

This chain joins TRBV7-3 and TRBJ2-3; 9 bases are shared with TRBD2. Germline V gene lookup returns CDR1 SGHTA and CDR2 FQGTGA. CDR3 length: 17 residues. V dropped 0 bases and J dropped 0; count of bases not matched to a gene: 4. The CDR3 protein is CASSLTFTSGSTDTQYF. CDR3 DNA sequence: TGTGCCAGCAGCTTAACGTTTACTAGCGGGAGCACAGATACGCAGTATTTT.

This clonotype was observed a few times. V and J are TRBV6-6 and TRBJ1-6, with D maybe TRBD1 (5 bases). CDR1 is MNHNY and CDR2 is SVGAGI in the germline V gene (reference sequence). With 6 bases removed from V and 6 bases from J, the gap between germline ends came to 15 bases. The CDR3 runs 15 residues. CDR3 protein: CASSTRVVSNSPLHF. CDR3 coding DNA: TGTGCCAGCAGCACCAGGGTGGTCAGTAATTCACCCCTCCACTTT.

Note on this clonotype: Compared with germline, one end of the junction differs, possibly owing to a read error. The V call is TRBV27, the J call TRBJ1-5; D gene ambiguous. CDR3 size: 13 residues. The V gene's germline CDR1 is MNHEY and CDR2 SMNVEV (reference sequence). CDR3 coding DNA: TGTGACAGCACCCCGCGTCAAGGTCAGCCCCAGCATTTT. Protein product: CDSTPRQGQPQHF.

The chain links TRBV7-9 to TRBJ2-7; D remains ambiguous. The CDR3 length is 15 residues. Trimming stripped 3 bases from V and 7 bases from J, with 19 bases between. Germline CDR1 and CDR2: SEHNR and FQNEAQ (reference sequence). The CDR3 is CASSLPATSKMEQYF. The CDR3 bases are TGTGCCAGCAGCTTGCCAGCTACGAGTAAAATGGAGCAGTACTTC.

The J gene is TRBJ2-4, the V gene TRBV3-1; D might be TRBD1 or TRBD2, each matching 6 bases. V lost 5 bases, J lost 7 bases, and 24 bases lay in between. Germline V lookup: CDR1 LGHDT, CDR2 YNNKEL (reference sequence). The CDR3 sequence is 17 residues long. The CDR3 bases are TGTGCCAGCAGCTCTTACGCCGGGGGCAGGGAGCGTAACATTCAGTACTTC. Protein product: CASSSYAGGRERNIQYF.

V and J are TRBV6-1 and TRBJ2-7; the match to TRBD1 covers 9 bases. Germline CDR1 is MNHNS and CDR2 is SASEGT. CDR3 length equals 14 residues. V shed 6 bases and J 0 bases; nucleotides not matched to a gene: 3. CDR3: CASRDRGHSYEQYF. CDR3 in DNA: TGTGCCAGCAGGGACAGGGGCCACTCCTACGAGCAGTACTTC.

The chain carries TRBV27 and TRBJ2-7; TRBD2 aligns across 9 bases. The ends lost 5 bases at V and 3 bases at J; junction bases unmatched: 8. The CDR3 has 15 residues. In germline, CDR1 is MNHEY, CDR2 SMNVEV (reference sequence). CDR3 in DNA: TGTGCCAGCAGTCACCGGCTAGCGGGATTCTACGAGCAGTACTTC. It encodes CASSHRLAGFYEQYF.

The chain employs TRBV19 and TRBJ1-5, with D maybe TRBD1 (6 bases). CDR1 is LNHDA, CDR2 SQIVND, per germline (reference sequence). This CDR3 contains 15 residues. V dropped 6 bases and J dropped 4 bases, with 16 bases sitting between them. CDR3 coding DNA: TGTGCCAGTAGGCTTGAGGGGGGGCAGAATCAGCCCCAGCATTTT. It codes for CASRLEGGQNQPQHF.

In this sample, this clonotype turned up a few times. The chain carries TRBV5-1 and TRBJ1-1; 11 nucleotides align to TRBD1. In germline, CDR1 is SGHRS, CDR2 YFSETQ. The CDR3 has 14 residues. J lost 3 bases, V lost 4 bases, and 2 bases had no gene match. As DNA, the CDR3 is TGCGCCAGCAGCGGGGACAGGGGGGACACTGAAGCTTTCTTT. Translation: CASSGDRGDTEAFF.

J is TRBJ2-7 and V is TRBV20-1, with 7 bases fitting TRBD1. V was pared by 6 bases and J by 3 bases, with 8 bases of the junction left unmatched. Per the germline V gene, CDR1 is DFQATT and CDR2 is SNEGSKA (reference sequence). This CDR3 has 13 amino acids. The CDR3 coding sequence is TGCAGTGCCCTCGACAGGGTGGTCTACGAGCAGTACTTC. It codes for CSALDRVVYEQYF.

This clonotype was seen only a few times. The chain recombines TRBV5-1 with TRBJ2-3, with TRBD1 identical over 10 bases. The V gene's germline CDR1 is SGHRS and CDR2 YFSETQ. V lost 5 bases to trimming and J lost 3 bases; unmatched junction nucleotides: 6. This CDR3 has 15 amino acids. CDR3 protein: CASSSGQGRTDTQYF. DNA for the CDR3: TGCGCCAGCAGTTCGGGACAGGGGAGGACAGATACGCAGTATTTT. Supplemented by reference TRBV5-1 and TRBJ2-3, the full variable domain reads KAGVTQTPRYLIKTRGQQVTLSCSPISGHRSVSWYQQTPGQGLQFLFEYFSETQRNKGNFPGRFSGRQFSNSRSEMNVSTLELGDSALYLCASSSGQGRTDTQYFGPGTRLTVL.